Sequencing of this T cell receptor (beta chain) was carried out in a study of blood T cells in healthy people across ages. The use of a sample-barcoded 5' primer and a J-beta primer mix characterized a second PCR of roughly 7 to 11 cycles. TCRdb fed the 5' RACE reads into MiXCR, producing one record per CDR3 protein. This sample has around 1,700,000 distinct CDR3 sequences, with 28% found just once. A few counts support this clonotype. Trimming left V 2 bases short and J 1 base short, with 12 bases between. The CDR3 covers 15 residues. The sequencing sample was made of blood. The J gene is TRBJ2-7, the V gene TRBV12-3 or TRBV12-4; possibly TRBD1 for D (5 bases). The sequence derives from a woman aged 25 to 39 in good health. For the CDR3, the DNA is TGTGCCAGCAGTTTAAACCCGACAGCTTCCTACGAGCAGTACTTC. It specifies CASSLNPTASYEQYF.